This T cell receptor beta chain appears in the sequencing data of a study of blood T cells in healthy people across ages. In this sample, this clonotype turned up a few times. Its antigen remains unknown. Findings and caveats of the study: Whereas aged donors had fewer naive CD4+ cells, long-lived donors had more of them and higher diversity.

Primers used in a second PCR of about 6 to 11 cycles were a sample-barcoded 5' primer and a J-beta primer mix. TCRdb fed the 5' RACE reads into MiXCR, producing one record per CDR3 protein. The sample includes approximately 940,000 distinct CDR3 sequences, roughly 52% seen only once; the top ten take roughly 13%. The CDR3 length is 16 residues. The V gene's germline CDR1 is MNHEY and CDR2 SVGEGT. Trimming removed 6 bases from V and 4 bases from J; junction bases left unmatched: 13. Sequencing was performed on blood. The chain is built from TRBV6-2 or TRBV6-3 and TRBJ2-5; 8 nucleotides match TRBD1. The receptor was derived from a man aged 30-40 years in good health. Here the CDR3 reads CASSRMWQGAPETQYF. The DNA for the CDR3 is TGTGCCAGCAGCCGAATGTGGCAGGGGGCCCCAGAGACCCAGTACTTC.